The 20 T cell receptor beta chains below were found in one sample sequenced in a study of T cell clonality in common variable immunodeficiency. This table comes from immunoSEQ multiplex PCR, and its TCRdb copy is limited to in-frame clones, with some not included. The specimen gives about 32,000 clones without singletons; the ten biggest hold over 9%. The sample taken for sequencing was peripheral blood mononuclear cells. These receptors came from a person aged 18 to 75 in good health.

This clone was observed at least ten times. The read comes to an end 3 residues before the CDR3 does, leaving the germline J gene to fill in the end. The chain recombines TRBV2 with TRBJ1-1; 9 bases line up with TRBD1. The CDR3 length is 16 residues. V shed 5 bases and J 1 base; nucleotides not matched to a gene: 8. Germline CDR1 reads SNHLY; CDR2 reads FYNNEI. The CDR3 is CASSPSQGAGNTEAFF. The sequenced CDR3 bases are TGTGCCAGCAGTCCCTCACAGGGGGCAGGGAACACTGAA.

This clone was recorded a few times. A much bigger clone sits one base away, suggesting this may be a read error. The read finishes 3 residues shy of the CDR3 end, and the germline J gene is used to complete it. The rearrangement uses TRBV18 and TRBJ2-3, with no clear D. The length of the CDR3 is 13 residues. In germline, CDR1 is KGHSH, CDR2 LQKENI. CDR3 bases read: TGTGCCAGCTCACCAGGGCACAATCAGCCG. Its protein is CASSPGHNQP. The whole CDR3 sequence reads CASSPGHNQPQYF.

This clone was found many times. The read terminates 3 residues before the CDR3 end, so the remaining end is supplied by the germline J gene. The chain carries TRBV30 and TRBJ2-7, with D possibly TRBD1 on 6 matching bases. The CDR3 has 14 residues. With 5 bases removed from V and 6 bases from J, the gap between germline ends came to 20 bases. Germline lookup yields CDR1 GTSNPN and CDR2 SVGIG (reference sequence). Partial CDR3 DNA: TGTGCCTGGGAAATACAGGGTACATCTAGCGAG. Protein: CAWEIQGTSSE. The entire CDR3 reads CAWEIQGTSSEQYF.

A remark on this clone: The junction departs from germline at one end; a sequencing error may be responsible. The read finishes 3 residues shy of the CDR3 end, and the germline J gene is used to complete it. This same CDR3 is encoded by further DNA sequences in the sample. This chain links TRBV7-9 with TRBJ1-3, with TRBD1 identical over 7 bases. The germline V gene encodes CDR1 SEHNR and CDR2 FQNEAQ (reference sequence). This CDR3 has 14 residues. This CDR3 reads CASCTGVTGNTIYF. The CDR3 DNA, read in part, is TGTGCCAGCTGTACAGGGGTTACGGGAAACACT. The full variable domain, in which reference TRBV7-9 and TRBJ1-3 provide the parts outside the CDR3, is DTGVSQNPRHKITKRGQNVTFRCDPISEHNRLYWYRQTLGQGPEFLTYFQNEAQLEKSRLLSDRFSAERPKGSFSTLEIQRTEQGDSAMYLCASCTGVTGNTIYFGEGSWLTVV.

A note on this clone: The DNA ends 3 residues before the CDR3 does, and the rest of the CDR3 is filled in from the germline J gene. The chain has TRBV7-2 and TRBJ2-2, with 7 positions matching TRBD1. This CDR3 spans 15 amino acids. From germline, CDR1 is SGHTA and CDR2 FQGNSA. Incomplete CDR3 DNA: TGTGCCAGCAGTCGTGCGACAGGGCCTAATGAAAAG. It translates to CASSRATGPNEK. The entire CDR3 reads CASSRATGPNEKLFF.

This clone was counted many times. The read finishes 3 residues shy of the CDR3 end, and the germline J gene is used to complete it. The rearrangement links TRBV5-1 to TRBJ1-1; D call uncertain. The CDR3 is 11 amino acids. Germline-derived CDR1 and CDR2 are SGHRS and YFSETQ. The V gene lost 4 bases and the J gene lost 3 bases, with 4 bases spanning the gap. The CDR3 region is CASSDYTEAFF. The sequenced part of the CDR3 DNA is TGCGCCAGCAGCGACTACACTGAA.

This clone has only a few counts. With the read ending 3 residues before the CDR3 end, the germline J gene is used to fill in that end. The genes are TRBV7-6 and TRBJ2-5, with 8 bases lining up with TRBD1. The V segment lost 6 bases and the J segment 6 bases; nucleotides outside the gene matches: 3. The CDR3 sequence is 12 residues long. The germline CDR1 and CDR2 sequences are SGHVS and FNYEAQ. The CDR3 bases that were read are TGTGCCAGCAGTTCAGGGGGCCAGACC. Translated, it gives CASSSGGQT. The CDR3, in full, reads CASSSGGQTQYF.

This clone has at least ten counts. Compared with germline, one end of the junction differs, possibly owing to a read error. Read data end 3 residues before the CDR3 end; the end is taken from the germline J gene. The chain has TRBV20-1 and TRBJ2-3, with TRBD1 matching 8 bases. CDR3 length equals 12 residues. The germline V gene encodes CDR1 DFQATT and CDR2 SNEGSKA (reference sequence). The sequenced part of the CDR3 DNA is TGCAGTGCTGGACAGGGAGCAGAGACG. Translated, it gives CSAGQGAET. The full CDR3 is CSAGQGAETQYF.

In the case of this clone: Sequencing ends 3 residues short of the CDR3 end; the germline J gene provides the rest. V and J are TRBV23-1 and TRBJ1-1; 10 bases align to TRBD1. Being an ORF, TRBV23-1 has a function that is uncertain. Trimming removed 4 bases from V and 3 bases from J; junction bases left unmatched: 2. This CDR3 region has 14 residues. The CDR3 bases that were read are TGCGCCAGCAGTCCCGGGACAGGGGACACTGAA. It specifies CASSPGTGDTE. The full CDR3 is CASSPGTGDTEAFF.

This clone was seen repeatedly, ten times or more. The CDR3 end is not reached by the read, which stops 3 residues before it; the germline J gene fills it in. The rearrangement joins TRBV28 to TRBJ2-1, with D unresolved. V was clipped by 1 base and J by 7 bases, with 8 bases between them. Germline V gene lookup returns CDR1 MDHEN and CDR2 SYDVKM. The CDR3 extends over 13 amino acids. Incomplete CDR3 DNA: TGTGCCAGCAGTTTATTTCACCGGAATGAG. This encodes CASSLFHRNE. The full CDR3 protein reads CASSLFHRNEQFF.

This clone has a count of ten or more. The read is 3 residues too short to cover the CDR3 end, so that end is filled in from the germline J gene. The rearrangement links TRBV19 to TRBJ2-3, with 9 nucleotides matching TRBD1. After removal of 6 bases from V and 6 bases from J, the junction contained 10 bases not matched to a gene. Germline CDR1 and CDR2: LNHDA and SQIVND (reference sequence). The CDR3 length is 15 residues. The sequenced CDR3 bases are TGTGCCAGTAGCCCCCGAGGACAGGGGATGGATACG. It is translated as CASSPRGQGMDT. The whole CDR3 reads CASSPRGQGMDTQYF.

This clone was recorded at least ten times. Coverage ceases 3 residues before the CDR3 finishes, and the germline J gene fills in the end. The chain employs TRBV29-1 and TRBJ2-2; 7 bases match TRBD1. Germline V gives CDR1 SQVTM, CDR2 ANQGSEA. The CDR3 has 12 amino acids. After removal of 7 bases from V and 5 bases from J, the junction contained 4 bases not matched to a gene. The sequenced part of the CDR3 DNA is TGCAGCGGCCGGACAGGTACCGGGGAG. Translating it yields CSGRTGTGE. The CDR3 as a whole reads CSGRTGTGELFF.

This clone has a count of ten or more. The observed sequence ends 3 residues before the CDR3 terminus, with the missing tail filled in from the germline J gene. The rearrangement joins TRBV5-1 to TRBJ2-7; D is perhaps TRBD2 (6 bases). V lost 0 bases to trimming and J lost 6 bases, with 19 bases between them. The CDR3 totals 16 residues. Germline V gives CDR1 SGHRS, CDR2 YFSETQ. Partial CDR3 DNA: TGCGCCAGCAGCTTGGGGGACTGGGGCCTCCGCCGCGAG. Translation gives CASSLGDWGLRRE. The CDR3, in full, reads CASSLGDWGLRREQYF.

This clone came up a few times. A read error may explain this, as a much larger clone is one base away. The DNA ends 3 residues before the CDR3 does, and the rest of the CDR3 is filled in from the germline J gene. The V gene is TRBV7-2, the J gene TRBJ1-4; 7 nucleotides align to TRBD1. Looked up from germline, CDR1 is SGHTA and CDR2 is FQGNSA. The CDR3 is 15 residues long. CDR3 sequence reads: CASSPGGNGANVLFF. The sequenced CDR3 bases are TGTGCCAGCAGCCCAGGGGGTAACGGGGCCAACGTA.

This clone was detected a few times. The CDR3 is cut off 3 residues early in the read; its end comes from the germline J gene. The J gene is TRBJ1-2, the V gene TRBV6-1, with D perhaps TRBD1 (5 bases). Germline V CDR1 and CDR2: MNHNS, SASEGT. The CDR3 spans 15 residues. CDR3 DNA, as far as it was read: TGTGCCAGCAGTGTACGACTAGCGGGGGATCTACCC. It codes for CASSVRLAGDLP. The entire CDR3 reads CASSVRLAGDLPYTF.

The CDR3 DNA, read in part, is TGTGCCAGTAGTATGGGGACGGGACAGGGGGCTGGAAAG. Amino acid sequence: CASSMGTGQGAGK. The whole CDR3 is CASSMGTGQGAGKLFF. The genes are TRBV19 and TRBJ2-2; 12 bases line up with TRBD1. The read ends 3 residues early relative to the CDR3; the germline J gene fills the gap. CDR1 and CDR2 (germline): LNHDA, SQIVND (reference sequence). This CDR3 spans 16 amino acids. Looking up the rest from reference TRBV19 and TRBJ2-2 gives the full variable domain: DGGITQSPKYLFRKEGQNVTLSCEQNLNHDAMYWYRQDPGQGLRLIYYSQIVNDFQKGDIAEGYSVSREKKESFPLTVTSAQKNPTAFYLCASSMGTGQGAGKLFFGEGSRLTVL.

This clone was seen repeatedly, ten times or more. Read sequence stops 3 residues before the CDR3 end, and the germline J gene provides the missing end. This chain connects TRBV6-2 or TRBV6-3 to TRBJ2-7, with 7 nucleotides matching TRBD2. The V gene's germline CDR1 is MNHEY and CDR2 SVGEGT. V dropped 6 bases and J dropped 4; count of bases not matched to a gene: 15. CDR3 length equals 16 residues. The CDR3 reads CASSLPTGRDRYEQYF. The sequenced part of the CDR3 DNA is TGTGCCAGCAGCCTTCCGACGGGGAGGGATCGTTACGAG.

This clone has more than one count but fewer than ten. The read falls 3 residues short of the CDR3 end, and the missing part is taken from the germline J gene. This chain joins TRBV6-2 or TRBV6-3 and TRBJ1-2; TRBD1 matches at 7 bases. The CDR3 has 14 amino acids. Looked up from germline, CDR1 is MNHEY and CDR2 is SVGEGT. CDR3 protein: CASTSGGWPYDYTF. Partial CDR3 DNA: TGTGCCAGCACCTCAGGGGGATGGCCCTACGAC.

As to this clone: The read stops 3 residues short of the end of the CDR3; the missing end is completed from the germline J gene. The chain employs TRBV7-8 and TRBJ2-7, with TRBD1 identical over 7 bases. The V gene's germline CDR1 is SGHVS and CDR2 FQNEAQ. The CDR3 length is 15 residues. Unmatched junction bases numbered 4, after V lost 1 base and J lost 1 base. The DNA read from the CDR3 is TGTGCCAGCAGCTTAGGGACAGGTATGTCCTACGAG. Residues: CASSLGTGMSYE. The complete CDR3 reads CASSLGTGMSYEQYF.

With regard to this clone: The DNA ends 3 residues before the CDR3 does, and the rest of the CDR3 is filled in from the germline J gene. This chain uses TRBV18 with TRBJ1-2, with D unresolved. Per germline, CDR1 KGHSH and CDR2 LQKENI. This CDR3 is 16 amino acids long. The CDR3 is CASSPMNAGVSGDYTF. The DNA read from the CDR3 is TGTGCCAGCTCTCCTATGAATGCGGGAGTTTCGGGTGAC.